The rows below give T cell receptor beta chains drawn from one sample of a study of CD4 and CD8 cells across lung adenocarcinoma regions. TCRdb ran MiXCR on the PCR reads and lists one entry per CDR3 protein. The sample includes 11,000 or so distinct CDR3 sequences, approximately 50% of them seen just once. The source material was CD8+ T cells from the center of a lung tumor. These receptors originate from a female donor with lung adenocarcinoma. The CD4 and CD8 labels of this study may be unreliable. CDR3s include the opening cysteine and the closing phenylalanine or tryptophan. The order of the fields is V gene, J gene, D gene, clone size, CDR3 protein, CDR3 DNA. A D gene is named only where the DNA matches it firmly. Size is omitted from some rows. Given values are once, few, many or a class for expanded clones.

>TRBV20-1|TRBJ2-5|NA|NA
CSAGLGRETQYF
TGCAGTGCCGGACTCGGAAGGGAGACCCAGTACTTC
>TRBV10-1|TRBJ2-2|NA|NA
CASSEVKVRAGELFF
TGCGCCAGCAGTGAGGTTAAAGTGCGGGCCGGGGAGCTGTTTTTT
>TRBV5-6|TRBJ2-3|NA|NA
CASSPRVPDTQYF
TGTGCCAGCAGCCCGAGGGTCCCAGATACGCAGTATTTT
>TRBV6-5|TRBJ2-2|NA|NA
CASSYKTHYTGELFF
TGTGCCAGCAGTTACAAGACACACTACACCGGGGAGCTGTTTTTT
>TRBV6-5|TRBJ1-5|TRBD1|NA
CASSYYAPGGRNQPQHF
TGTGCCAGCAGTTACTATGCCCCAGGGGGTCGGAATCAGCCCCAGCATTTT
>TRBV6-5|TRBJ2-7|NA|medium-sized
CASSYLGRRTYEQYF
TGTGCCAGCAGTTACCTGGGCAGGAGAACCTACGAGCAGTACTTC
>TRBV6-1|TRBJ2-3|TRBD1|NA
CACPGGGTGEQYF
TGTGCCTGCCCCGGGGGGGGGACAGGGGAGCAGTATTTT
>TRBV6-1|TRBJ2-5|NA|few
CASSSQKETQYF
TGTGCCAGCAGTAGCCAGAAAGAGACCCAGTACTTC
>TRBV11-1|TRBJ2-2|NA|many
CASSIPPGELFF
TGTGCCAGCAGCATTCCCCCCGGGGAGCTGTTTTTT
>TRBV6-1|TRBJ1-1|NA|NA
CASRPGGTEAFF
TGTGCCAGCAGGCCGGGGGGCACTGAAGCTTTCTTT
>TRBV6-1|TRBJ2-7|TRBD2|NA
CASSKAGGEQYF
TGTGCCAGCAGCAAAGCGGGGGGCGAGCAGTACTTC
>TRBV6-1|TRBJ2-5|TRBD2|NA
CASSRAGGRETQYF
TGTGCCAGCAGTCGAGCGGGGGGGCGCGAGACCCAGTACTTC
>TRBV6-1|TRBJ2-1|NA|once
CASRPLTATNIQFF
TGTGCCAGCAGGCCTTTGACAGCGACCAACATTCAGTTCTTC
>TRBV6-5|TRBJ1-6|TRBD1|NA
CASSYEGQGGSPLHF
TGTGCCAGCAGTTACGAGGGACAGGGTGGTTCACCCCTCCACTTT
>TRBV6-1|TRBJ2-1|TRBD2|NA
CASWRASGIKNEQFF
TGTGCCAGCTGGAGGGCGAGCGGGATTAAAAATGAGCAGTTCTTC
>TRBV5-1|TRBJ2-5|TRBD2|NA
CASSPQGAGETQYF
TGCGCCAGCAGCCCACAAGGAGCGGGGGAGACCCAGTATTTC
>TRBV7-2|TRBJ2-3|NA|NA
CASSPQGSRTDTQYF
TGTGCCAGCAGTCCACAGGGATCGCGCACAGATACGCAGTATTTT
>TRBV6-1|TRBJ1-5|NA|many
CASSEARGGYQPQHF
TGTGCCAGCAGTGAAGCCCGAGGAGGGTATCAGCCCCAGCATTTT
>TRBV12-3/TRBV12-4|TRBJ2-1|TRBD2|NA
CASSGGGAGGGGDNEQFF
TGTGCCAGCAGTGGGGGGGGGGCGGGGGGGGGGGGCGACAATGAGCAGTTCTTC
>TRBV6-1|TRBJ2-3|TRBD2|NA
CASSRRLGGGAKNTQYF
TGTGCCAGCAGTCGCCGACTGGGGGGGGGAGCCAAAAACACGCAGTATTTT
>TRBV6-1|TRBJ2-5|NA|NA
CAGSEGGGPETQYF
TGTGCGGGCAGTGAGGGCGGGGGCCCAGAGACCCAGTATTTC
>TRBV6-1|TRBJ2-3|TRBD2|NA
CASGASGHPDPDTQYF
TGTGCCAGCGGGGCTAGCGGGCACCCAGACCCAGATACGCAGTATTTT
>TRBV6-5|TRBJ2-1|TRBD2|NA
CASRFSGTSGDAQFF
TGTGCCAGCAGATTCTCCGGGACTAGCGGAGATGCGCAGTTCTTC
>TRBV27|TRBJ2-7|NA|NA
CASGHHEQYF
TGTGCCAGTGGCCATCACGAGCAGTACTTC
>TRBV6-1|TRBJ2-1|NA|NA
CASSDLEPTNEQFF
TGTGCCAGCAGTGATTTGGAGCCCACCAATGAGCAGTTTTTT
>TRBV6-2/TRBV6-3|TRBJ2-1|TRBD2|NA
CASQTSGSLYEQFF
TGTGCCAGCCAGACTAGCGGGAGTTTGTATGAGCAGTTCTTC
>TRBV6-1|TRBJ2-1|NA|NA
CASSASTRNEQFF
TGTGCCAGCAGTGCCTCCACTAGAAATGAGCAGTTCTTC
>TRBV6-1|TRBJ2-3|NA|few
CASRWTRFTDTQYF
TGTGCCAGCAGGTGGACAAGATTCACAGATACGCAGTATTTT
>TRBV6-1|TRBJ2-5|TRBD2|NA
CASRRIGLAGGGNQETQYF
TGTGCCAGCAGACGGATCGGACTAGCGGGAGGTGGTAACCAAGAGACCCAGTACTTC
>TRBV6-2/TRBV6-3|TRBJ2-3|NA|NA
CASTQTHRGAATQYF
TGTGCCAGCACCCAAACTCATCGGGGGGCAGCGACGCAGTATTTT
>TRBV4-2|TRBJ2-3|NA|NA
CASSLGVGTTTDTQYF
TGTGCCAGCAGCCTAGGGGTAGGGACAACCACAGATACGCAGTATTTT
>TRBV6-1|TRBJ2-3|NA|NA
CEGERTDEQFF
TGTGAGGGCGAGAGGACAGATGAGCAGTTCTTT
>TRBV6-1|TRBJ2-1|TRBD2|NA
CASRMSGSSYNEQFF
TGTGCCAGCAGGATGAGCGGGAGCTCCTACAATGAGCAGTTCTTC
>TRBV6-5|TRBJ2-3|TRBD2|large
CASKTSGGGTDTQYF
TGTGCCAGCAAGACTAGCGGGGGCGGCACAGATACGCAGTATTTT
>TRBV6-1|TRBJ2-3|NA|NA
CASRFPGVSANAQFF
TGTGCCAGCAGATTCCCGGGGGTGAGCGCCAATGCGCAGTTCTTT
>TRBV6-1|TRBJ2-7|NA|few
CASISRVRSYEQYF
TGTGCCAGCATCTCGCGGGTACGGTCCTACGAGCAGTACTTC
>TRBV6-1|TRBJ2-3|TRBD2|NA
CASSDPRGVGTDTQYF
TGTGCCAGCAGTGACCCGCGGGGGGTCGGAACAGATACGCAGTATTTT
>TRBV7-2|TRBJ2-1|TRBD2|medium-sized
CASSLVFGGAGYNEQFF
TGTGCCAGCAGCTTAGTATTCGGGGGGGCGGGATACAATGAGCAGTTCTTC
>TRBV6-2/TRBV6-3|TRBJ2-7|TRBD1|NA
CASRYGGQGSYEQYF
TGTGCCAGCAGATACGGGGGACAGGGATCCTACGAGCAGTACTTC
>TRBV6-1|TRBJ2-7|NA|NA
CASRGSGRLNEQYF
TGTGCCAGCAGGGGATCCGGACGGTTGAATGAGCAGTACTTC
>TRBV6-1|TRBJ2-2|TRBD1|few
CASSVRGGANTGELFF
TGTGCCAGCAGTGTGCGAGGGGGCGCGAACACCGGGGAGCTGTTTTTT
>TRBV6-1|TRBJ2-1|NA|NA
CASSPPGGTEQFF
TGTGCCAGCAGTCCCCCCGGGGGCACTGAGCAGTTCTTC
>TRBV6-1|TRBJ2-1|NA|NA
CASSLQLGAGGNEQFF
TGTGCCAGCAGCCTCCAATTGGGTGCCGGGGGCAATGAGCAGTTCTTC
>TRBV6-1|TRBJ2-1|NA|NA
CASRLLTGSSEQFF
TGTGCCAGCAGACTCTTAACAGGGTCTAGTGAGCAGTTCTTC
>TRBV6-5|TRBJ2-3|NA|NA
CASSYSLAEFTDTQYF
TGTGCCAGCAGTTACTCATTAGCGGAGTTCACAGATACGCAGTATTTT
>TRBV27|TRBJ2-7|NA|few
CASSLSGASWDEQYF
TGTGCCAGCAGTTTATCAGGGGCCTCTTGGGACGAGCAGTACTTC
>TRBV6-1|TRBJ2-1|NA|NA
CASSNTAEYNEQFF
TGTGCCAGCAGTAATACAGCGGAATACAATGAGCAGTTCTTC
>TRBV9|TRBJ2-3|TRBD1|NA
CASSSRQGLGTDTQYF
TGTGCCAGCAGCTCCCGACAGGGGTTGGGCACAGATACGCAGTATTTT
>TRBV10-3|TRBJ2-3|NA|few
CATQPPGTTDTQYF
TGTGCCACTCAACCTCCCGGGACCACAGATACGCAGTATTTT
>TRBV4-1|TRBJ2-3|NA|few
CASSQDRGLPGTDTQYF
TGCGCCAGCAGCCAAGATAGAGGCCTTCCAGGCACAGATACGCAGTATTTT
>TRBV6-1|TRBJ2-3|TRBD1|NA
CASRKGGADTGEQYF
TGTGCCAGCAGGAAAGGGGGCGCGGACACCGGTGAGCAGTATTTT
>TRBV6-9|TRBJ2-1|TRBD1|few
CASSYPGGGLLNEQFF
TGTGCCAGCAGTTACCCAGGGGGCGGGTTACTTAATGAGCAGTTCTTC
>TRBV6-1|TRBJ2-1|TRBD2|few
CASSPTSGYNEQFF
TGTGCCAGCAGCCCGACTAGCGGCTACAATGAGCAGTTCTTC
>TRBV6-5|TRBJ2-5|NA|NA
CASSSPGYRKETQYF
TGTGCCAGCAGTTCGCCAGGGTACCGAAAAGAGACCCAGTACTTC
>TRBV6-5|TRBJ2-3|TRBD2|NA
CASSYSRDYTDTQYF
TGTGCCAGCAGTTACTCTAGGGACTACACAGATACGCAGTATTTT